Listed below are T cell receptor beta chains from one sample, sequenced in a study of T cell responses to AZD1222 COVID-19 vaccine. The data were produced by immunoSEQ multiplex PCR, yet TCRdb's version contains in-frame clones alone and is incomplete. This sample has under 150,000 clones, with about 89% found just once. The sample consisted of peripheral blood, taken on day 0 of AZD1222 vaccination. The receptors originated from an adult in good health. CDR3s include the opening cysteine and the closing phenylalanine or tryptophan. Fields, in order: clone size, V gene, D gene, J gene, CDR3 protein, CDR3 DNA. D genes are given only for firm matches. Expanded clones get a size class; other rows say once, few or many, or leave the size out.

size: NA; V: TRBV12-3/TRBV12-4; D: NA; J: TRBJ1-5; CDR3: CASSLTGNQPQHF; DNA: TGTGCCAGCAGTTTGACAGGCAATCAGCCCCAGCATTTT
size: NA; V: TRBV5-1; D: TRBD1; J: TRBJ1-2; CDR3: CASSGGTGGDYGYTF; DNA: TGCGCCAGCAGCGGAGGGACAGGGGGCGACTATGGCTACACCTTC
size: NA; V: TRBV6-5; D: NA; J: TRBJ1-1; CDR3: CASSYSGRRTEAFF; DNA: TGTGCCAGCAGTTACTCGGGGAGAAGGACTGAAGCTTTCTTT
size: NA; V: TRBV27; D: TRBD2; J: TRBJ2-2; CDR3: CASGLEFDTGELFF; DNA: TGTGCCAGCGGACTAGAATTTGACACCGGGGAGCTGTTTTTT
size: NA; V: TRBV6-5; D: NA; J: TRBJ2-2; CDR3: CASSSVDANTGELFF; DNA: TGTGCCAGCAGTTCCGTGGACGCGAACACCGGGGAGCTGTTTTTT
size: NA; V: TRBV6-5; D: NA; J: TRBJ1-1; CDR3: CASSDNGANTEAFF; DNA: TGTGCCAGCAGCGACAACGGGGCAAACACTGAAGCTTTCTTT
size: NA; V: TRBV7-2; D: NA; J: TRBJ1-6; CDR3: CASSLVWVGTNSALHF; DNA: TGTGCCAGCAGCTTAGTTTGGGTAGGGACTAATTCAGCCCTCCACTTT
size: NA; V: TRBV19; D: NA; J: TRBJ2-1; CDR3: CASSSQPGLFDEQFF; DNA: TGTGCCAGTAGTTCACAACCAGGACTATTCGATGAGCAGTTCTTC
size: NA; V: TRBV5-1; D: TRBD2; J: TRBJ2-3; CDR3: CASSSNGLGTPSDTQYF; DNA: TGCGCCAGCAGCTCCAACGGACTAGGAACCCCAAGCGATACGCAGTATTTT
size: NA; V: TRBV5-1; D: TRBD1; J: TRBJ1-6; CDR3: CASSPDRDNSPLHF; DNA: TGCGCCAGCAGCCCGGACAGGGATAATTCACCCCTCCACTTT
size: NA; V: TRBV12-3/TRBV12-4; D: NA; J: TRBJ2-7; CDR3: CASRTDSYEQYF; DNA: TGTGCCAGCAGGACAGACAGCTACGAGCAGTACTTC
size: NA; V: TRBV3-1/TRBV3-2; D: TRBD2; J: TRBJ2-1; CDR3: CASSQTLAEYNEQFF; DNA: TGTGCCAGCAGCCAAACACTAGCGGAATACAATGAGCAGTTCTTC
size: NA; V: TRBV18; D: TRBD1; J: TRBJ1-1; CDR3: CASSPGAGGGTEAFF; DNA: TGTGCCAGCTCTCCGGGGGCAGGGGGTGGTACTGAAGCTTTCTTT
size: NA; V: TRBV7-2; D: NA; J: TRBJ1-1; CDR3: CASSLSMGGAFF; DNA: TGTGCCAGCAGCCTTAGCATGGGGGGAGCTTTCTTT
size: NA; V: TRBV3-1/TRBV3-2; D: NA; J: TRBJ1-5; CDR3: CASSQDRGENQPQHF; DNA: TGTGCCAGCAGCCAAGATCGGGGTGAAAATCAGCCCCAGCATTTT
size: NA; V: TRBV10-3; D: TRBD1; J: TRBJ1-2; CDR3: CAISESGQGGNYGYTF; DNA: TGTGCCATCAGTGAGTCTGGACAGGGGGGTAACTATGGCTACACCTTC
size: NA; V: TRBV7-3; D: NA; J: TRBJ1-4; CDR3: CASSLRPNEKLFF; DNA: TGTGCCAGCAGCTTAAGACCTAATGAAAAACTGTTTTTT
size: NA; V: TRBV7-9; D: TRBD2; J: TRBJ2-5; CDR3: CASSLGTSGRSETQYF; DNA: TGTGCCAGCAGCTTAGGGACTAGCGGGAGGTCAGAGACCCAGTACTTC
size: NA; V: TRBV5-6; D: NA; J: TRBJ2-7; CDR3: CASSFNPGSEQYF; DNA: TGTGCCAGCAGTTTTAACCCGGGCTCCGAGCAGTACTTC
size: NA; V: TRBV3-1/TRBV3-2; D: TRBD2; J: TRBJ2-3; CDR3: CASSPGTSGGDTQYF; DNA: TGTGCCAGCAGCCCCGGGACTAGCGGGGGGGATACGCAGTATTTT
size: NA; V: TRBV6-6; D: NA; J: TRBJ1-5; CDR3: CASSPWSGLEQPQHF; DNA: TGTGCCAGCAGCCCCTGGTCGGGCCTAGAGCAGCCCCAGCATTTT
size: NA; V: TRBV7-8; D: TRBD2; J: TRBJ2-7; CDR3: CASSSRAGGPYEQYF; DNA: TGTGCCAGCAGCTCCCGGGCGGGAGGGCCCTACGAGCAGTACTTC
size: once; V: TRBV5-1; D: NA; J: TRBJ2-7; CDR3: CASSLGPDSYEQYF; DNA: TGCGCCAGCAGCTTGGGCCCAGACAGTTACGAGCAGTACTTC
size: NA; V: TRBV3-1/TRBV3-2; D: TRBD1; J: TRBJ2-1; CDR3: CASSQASVTGVFF; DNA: TGTGCCAGCAGCCAGGCGAGCGTCACAGGGGTGTTCTTC
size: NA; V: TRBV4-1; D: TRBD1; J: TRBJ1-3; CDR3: CASSQDWQGGSNTIYF; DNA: TGCGCCAGCAGCCAAGATTGGCAGGGGGGATCCAACACCATATATTTT
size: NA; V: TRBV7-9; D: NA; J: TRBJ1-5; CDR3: CASSSNRVSNQPQHF; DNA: TGTGCCAGCAGCTCCAACAGGGTTAGCAATCAGCCCCAGCATTTT
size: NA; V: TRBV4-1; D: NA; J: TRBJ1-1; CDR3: CASSQETGPGTEAFF; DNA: TGCGCCAGCAGCCAAGAGACGGGACCCGGCACTGAAGCTTTCTTT
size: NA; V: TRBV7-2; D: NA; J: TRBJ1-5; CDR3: CASSSYSNQPQHF; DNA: TGTGCCAGCAGTTCATATAGCAATCAGCCCCAGCATTTT
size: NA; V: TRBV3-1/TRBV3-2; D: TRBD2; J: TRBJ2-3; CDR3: CASSVRLADTQYF; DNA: TGTGCCAGCAGCGTGCGACTAGCGGATACGCAGTATTTT
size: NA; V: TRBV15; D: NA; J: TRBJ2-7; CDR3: CATSRDMGLTYEQYF; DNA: TGTGCCACCAGCAGAGATATGGGCCTCACCTACGAGCAGTACTTC
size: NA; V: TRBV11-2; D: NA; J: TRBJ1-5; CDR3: CASSFSVSQPQHF; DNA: TGTGCCAGCAGTTTCAGTGTAAGTCAGCCCCAGCATTTT
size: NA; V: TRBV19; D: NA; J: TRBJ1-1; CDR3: CASSMGPEAFF; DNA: TGTGCCAGTAGTATGGGGCCTGAAGCTTTCTTT
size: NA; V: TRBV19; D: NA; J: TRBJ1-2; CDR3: CASSIFRGQYGYTF; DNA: TGTGCCAGTAGTATTTTTAGGGGCCAATATGGCTACACCTTC
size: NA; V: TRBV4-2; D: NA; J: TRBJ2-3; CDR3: CASSPTGITDTQYF; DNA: TGTGCCAGCAGCCCTACCGGGATCACAGATACGCAGTATTTT
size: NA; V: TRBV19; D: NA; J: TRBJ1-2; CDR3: CASSGTNYGYTF; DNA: TGTGCCAGTAGTGGGACTAACTATGGCTACACCTTC
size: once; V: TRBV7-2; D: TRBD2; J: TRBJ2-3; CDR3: CASSLGRGSTDTQYF; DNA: TGTGCCAGCAGCTTAGGGCGGGGGAGCACAGATACGCAGTATTTT
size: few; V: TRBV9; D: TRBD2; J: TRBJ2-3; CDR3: CASNLGLAGAPDTQYF; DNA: TGTGCCAGCAACCTGGGGCTAGCGGGGGCGCCGGATACGCAGTATTTT